This T cell receptor beta chain is drawn from a study of control samples from healthy donors and cancer patients. Profiled with immunoSEQ multiplex PCR; TCRdb holds only in-frame clones, not every one. The sample carries roughly 79,000 clones, 84% recorded once. Looked up from germline, CDR1 is KGHSH and CDR2 is LQKENI. The CDR3 consists of 14 residues. Trimming removed 1 base at V and 7 bases at J, with 13 bases between. This receptor was obtained from a man aged 45-60 years in good health. The V gene is TRBV18, the J gene TRBJ1-2; maybe TRBD1 (5 bases). Sequenced: blood. CDR3 DNA: TGTGCCAGCTCACCACGGGGGGGAGATGGTGGCTACACCTTC. It is translated as CASSPRGGDGGYTF.